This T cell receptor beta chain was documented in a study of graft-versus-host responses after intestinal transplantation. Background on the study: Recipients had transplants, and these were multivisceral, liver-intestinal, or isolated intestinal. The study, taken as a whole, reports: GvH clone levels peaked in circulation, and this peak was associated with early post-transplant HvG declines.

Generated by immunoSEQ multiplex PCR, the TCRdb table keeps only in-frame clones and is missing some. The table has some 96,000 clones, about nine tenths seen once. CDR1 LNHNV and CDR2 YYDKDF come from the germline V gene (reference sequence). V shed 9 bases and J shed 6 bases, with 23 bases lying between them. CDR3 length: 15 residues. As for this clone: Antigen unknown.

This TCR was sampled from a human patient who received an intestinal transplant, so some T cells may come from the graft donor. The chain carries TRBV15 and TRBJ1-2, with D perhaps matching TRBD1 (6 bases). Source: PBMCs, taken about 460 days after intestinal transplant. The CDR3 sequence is CATRSGTRDADGYTF. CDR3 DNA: TGTGCCACGAGGAGCGGGACACGGGATGCTGATGGCTACACCTTC.